This T cell receptor (beta chain) comes out of a study of CD8+ T cells in alopecia areata. The overall study: Oral tofacitinib, 5 to 10 mg twice daily, was given in an open-label trial. Percent affected scalp area, the SALT score, rated treated patients' severity.

With regard to this clone: Antigen specificity is unknown.

The sequencing template was cDNA reverse transcribed from extracted RNA. The data were produced by immunoSEQ multiplex PCR, yet TCRdb's version contains in-frame clones alone and is incomplete. The sample yields under 350,000 clones, 58% seen once. The CDR3 covers 12 residues. CDR1 is SNHLY and CDR2 is FYNNEI in the germline V gene. Trimming stripped 4 bases from V and 11 bases from J, with 14 bases between. The treatment denotes: oral pan-JAK inhibitor, 5-10 mg twice daily. General study findings and limits: Lesional tissue from the scalp (especially in alopecia totalis/universalis) showed higher clonality than normal scalp.

The sample here was CD4+ T cells sorted from blood, taken at week 24, from a patient treated with tofacitinib. The chain couples TRBV2 to TRBJ1-1; tentative D call: TRBD1 (5 bases). The receptor comes from a human donor with alopecia areata. CDR3 residues: CASSVVQGGAFF. Written as DNA, the CDR3 is TGTGCCAGCAGTGTGGTGCAGGGTGGGGCTTTCTTT.